This T cell receptor (beta chain) was documented in a study of shared T cell receptors in the human thymus. Trimming removed 2 bases at V and 7 bases at J, with 12 bases between. Germline CDR1 SGHTA, CDR2 FQGNSA. The CDR3 loop spans 15 amino acids. Generated by immunoSEQ multiplex PCR, the TCRdb table keeps only in-frame clones and is missing some. The sample lists 550,000 to 800,000 clones, 80% to 90% occurring once. This same sample was also part of a study on human thymus T cells.

This chain uses TRBV7-2 with TRBJ1-6; no clear D. This TCR was sampled from a girl in the first two years of life with a congenital heart defect. Sequences were obtained from thymocytes. DNA for the CDR3: TGTGCCAGCAGCTTAATCAGGCCAGCCAATTCACCCCTCCACTTT. It codes for CASSLIRPANSPLHF.